This T cell receptor beta chain comes out of a study of PD-1 blockade in classical Hodgkin lymphoma. Study details: A 3 mg/kg intravenous dose of nivolumab was received by patients every 2 weeks. Whole-study results and caveats: Lower baseline TCR diversity marked trial partial responders and progressors. According to reports, newly diagnosed patients had lower baseline TCR diversity than healthy donors, and relapsed/refractory patients had lower baseline TCR diversity still.

Following autologous stem cell transplantation, relapse occurred in every patient, and exposure to brentuximab vedotin varied. Clones were sequenced by immunoSEQ multiplex PCR, and TCRdb holds only the in-frame ones, with some missing. The table lists about 15,000 clones, approximately 88% of them singletons, with approximately 40% in the top ten. This clone was found once. The antigen is unknown. In germline, CDR1 is MDHEN, CDR2 SYDVKM. There are 16 residues in the CDR3. Trimming stripped 5 bases from V and 7 bases from J, with 20 bases between. The sequence derives from a human donor with classical Hodgkin lymphoma. The sequencing used peripheral blood mononuclear cells (PBMCs), collected before the second cycle of nivolumab. V usage is TRBV28 and J usage is TRBJ2-2; D possibly uses TRBD1 or TRBD2 (5 bases each). CDR3: CASSPGRWVGSGELFF. The CDR3 nucleotides read TGTGCCAGCAGTCCGGGACGTTGGGTGGGAAGCGGGGAGCTGTTTTTT. Filled out from reference TRBV28 and TRBJ2-2, the complete variable domain reads DVKVTQSSRYLVKRTGEKVFLECVQDMDHENMFWYRQDPGLGLRLIYFSYDVKMKEKGDIPEGYSVSREKKERFSLILESASTNQTSMYLCASSPGRWVGSGELFFGEGSRLTVL.